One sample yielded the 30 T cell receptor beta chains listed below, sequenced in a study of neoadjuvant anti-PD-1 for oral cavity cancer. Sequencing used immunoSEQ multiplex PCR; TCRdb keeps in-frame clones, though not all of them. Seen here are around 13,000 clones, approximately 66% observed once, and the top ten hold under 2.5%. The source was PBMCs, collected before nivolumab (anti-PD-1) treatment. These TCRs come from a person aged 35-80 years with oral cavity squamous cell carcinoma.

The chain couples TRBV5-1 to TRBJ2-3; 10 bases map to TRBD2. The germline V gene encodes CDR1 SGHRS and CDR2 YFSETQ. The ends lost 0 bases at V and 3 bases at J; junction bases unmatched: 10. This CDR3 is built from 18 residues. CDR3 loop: CASSLATTAGGVTDTQYF. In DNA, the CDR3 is TGCGCCAGCAGCTTGGCCACCACAGCGGGAGGGGTTACAGATACGCAGTATTTT.

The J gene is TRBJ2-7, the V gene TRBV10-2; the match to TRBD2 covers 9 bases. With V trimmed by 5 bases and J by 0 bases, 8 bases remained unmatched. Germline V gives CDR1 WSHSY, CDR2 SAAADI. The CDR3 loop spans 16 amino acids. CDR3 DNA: TGCGCCAGCAGTCCCCTGGGTAGCGGGGGCTCCTACGAGCAGTACTTC. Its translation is CASSPLGSGGSYEQYF.

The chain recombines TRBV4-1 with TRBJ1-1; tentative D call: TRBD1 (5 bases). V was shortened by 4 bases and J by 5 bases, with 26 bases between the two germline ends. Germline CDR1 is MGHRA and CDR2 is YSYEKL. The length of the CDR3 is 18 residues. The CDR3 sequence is CASSPFEGAGLRDTEAFF. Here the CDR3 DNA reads TGCGCCAGCAGCCCCTTTGAGGGCGCAGGGCTGAGAGATACTGAAGCTTTCTTT.

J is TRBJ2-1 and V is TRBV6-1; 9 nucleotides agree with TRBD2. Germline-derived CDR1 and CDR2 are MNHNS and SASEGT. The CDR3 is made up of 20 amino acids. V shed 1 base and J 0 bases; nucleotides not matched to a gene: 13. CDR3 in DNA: TGTGCCAGCAGTGAAGTGTATAGGCTAGCGGGGATTAGCTCCTACAATGAGCAGTTCTTC. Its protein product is CASSEVYRLAGISSYNEQFF.

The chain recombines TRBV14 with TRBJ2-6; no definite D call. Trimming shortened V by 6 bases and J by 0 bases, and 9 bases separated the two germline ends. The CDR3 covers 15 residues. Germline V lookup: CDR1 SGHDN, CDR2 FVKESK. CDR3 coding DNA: TGTGCCAGCAGTCTGACGAACTCTGGGGCCAACGTCCTGACTTTC. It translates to CASSLTNSGANVLTF.

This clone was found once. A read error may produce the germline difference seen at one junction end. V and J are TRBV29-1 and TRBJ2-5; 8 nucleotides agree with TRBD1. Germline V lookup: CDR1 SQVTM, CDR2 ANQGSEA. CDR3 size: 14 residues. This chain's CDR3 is CSVRQGQAQGTQYF. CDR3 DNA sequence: TGCAGCGTTCGCCAGGGACAGGCACAAGGGACCCAGTACTTC.

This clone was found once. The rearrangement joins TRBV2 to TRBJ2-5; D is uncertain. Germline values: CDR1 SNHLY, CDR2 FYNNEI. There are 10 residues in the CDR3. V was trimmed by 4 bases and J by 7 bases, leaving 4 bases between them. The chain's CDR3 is CASSAVTQYF. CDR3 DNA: TGTGCCAGCAGTGCGGTGACCCAGTACTTC.

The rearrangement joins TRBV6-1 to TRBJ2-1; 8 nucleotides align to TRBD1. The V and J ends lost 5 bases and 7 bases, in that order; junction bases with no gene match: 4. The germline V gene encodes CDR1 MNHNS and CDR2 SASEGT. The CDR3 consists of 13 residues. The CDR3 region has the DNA TGTGCCAGCAGTAAGGACAGGGTGAATGAGCAGTTCTTC. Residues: CASSKDRVNEQFF.

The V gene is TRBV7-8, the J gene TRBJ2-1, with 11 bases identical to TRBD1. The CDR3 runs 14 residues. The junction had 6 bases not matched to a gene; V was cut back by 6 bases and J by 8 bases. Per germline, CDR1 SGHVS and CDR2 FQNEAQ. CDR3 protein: CASSRDRGLYEQFF. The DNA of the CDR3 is TGTGCCAGCAGTAGGGACAGGGGGTTGTATGAGCAGTTCTTC.

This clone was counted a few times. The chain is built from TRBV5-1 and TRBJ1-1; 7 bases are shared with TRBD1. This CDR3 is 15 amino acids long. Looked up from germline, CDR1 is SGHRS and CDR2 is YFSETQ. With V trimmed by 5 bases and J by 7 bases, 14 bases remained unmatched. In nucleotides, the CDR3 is TGCGCCAGCAGTTCGGCGGTAGGGGGCGAGGGTGAAGCTTTCTTT. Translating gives CASSSAVGGEGEAFF.

The chain's CDR3 is CATSRSRQGGNTEAFF. The CDR3 DNA is TGTGCCACCAGCAGATCCCGACAGGGTGGGAACACTGAAGCTTTCTTT. The chain employs TRBV15 and TRBJ1-1; 7 bases agree with TRBD1. J gave up 1 base and V 2 bases, and 7 bases lay outside the gene matches. The CDR3 runs 16 residues. CDR1 and CDR2 (germline): LNHNV, YYDKDF (reference sequence).

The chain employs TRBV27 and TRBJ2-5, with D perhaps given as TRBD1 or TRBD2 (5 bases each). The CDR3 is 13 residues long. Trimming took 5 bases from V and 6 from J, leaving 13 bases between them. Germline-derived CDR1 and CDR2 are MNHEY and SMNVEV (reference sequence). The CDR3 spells CASSPRGQQTQYF. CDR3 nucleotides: TGTGCCAGCAGTCCTCGGGGCCAGCAGACCCAGTACTTC.

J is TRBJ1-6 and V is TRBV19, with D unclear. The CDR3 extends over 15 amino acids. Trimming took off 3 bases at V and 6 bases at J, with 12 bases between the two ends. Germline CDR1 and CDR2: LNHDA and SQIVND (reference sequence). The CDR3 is CASSIGQASNSPLHF. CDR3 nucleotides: TGTGCCAGTAGTATCGGGCAGGCCTCTAATTCACCCCTCCACTTT. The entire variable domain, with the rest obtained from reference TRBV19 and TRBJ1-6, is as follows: DGGITQSPKYLFRKEGQNVTLSCEQNLNHDAMYWYRQDPGQGLRLIYYSQIVNDFQKGDIAEGYSVSREKKESFPLTVTSAQKNPTAFYLCASSIGQASNSPLHFGNGTRLTVT.

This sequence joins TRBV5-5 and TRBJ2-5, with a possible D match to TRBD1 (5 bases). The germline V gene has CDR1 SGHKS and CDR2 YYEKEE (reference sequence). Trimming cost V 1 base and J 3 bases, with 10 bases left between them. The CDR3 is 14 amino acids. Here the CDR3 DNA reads TGTGCCAGCAGCTTGTCAGGGATCGAAGAGACCCAGTACTTC. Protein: CASSLSGIEETQYF.

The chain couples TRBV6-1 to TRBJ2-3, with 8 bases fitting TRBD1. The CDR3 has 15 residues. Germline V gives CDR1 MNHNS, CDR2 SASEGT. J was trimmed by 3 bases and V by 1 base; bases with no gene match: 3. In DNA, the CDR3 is TGTGCCAGCAGTGAAGGGGACAGGAGGACAGATACGCAGTATTTT. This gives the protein CASSEGDRRTDTQYF.

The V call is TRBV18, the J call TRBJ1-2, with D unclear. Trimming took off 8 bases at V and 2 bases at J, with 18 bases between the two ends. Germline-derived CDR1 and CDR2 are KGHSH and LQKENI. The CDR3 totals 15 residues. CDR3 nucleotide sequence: TGTGCCAGCCGCCAACCGGGGTCTGGGAACTATGGCTACACCTTC. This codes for CASRQPGSGNYGYTF.

CDR3 DNA: TGTGCCAGCCACTTTGGGGCCTACAATGAGCAGTTCTTC. Translating it yields CASHFGAYNEQFF. J is TRBJ2-1 and V is TRBV7-9; D is unresolved. This CDR3 region has 13 residues. V shed 8 bases and J shed 2 bases, with 10 bases lying between them. Germline V gene data show CDR1 as SEHNR and CDR2 as FQNEAQ (reference sequence).

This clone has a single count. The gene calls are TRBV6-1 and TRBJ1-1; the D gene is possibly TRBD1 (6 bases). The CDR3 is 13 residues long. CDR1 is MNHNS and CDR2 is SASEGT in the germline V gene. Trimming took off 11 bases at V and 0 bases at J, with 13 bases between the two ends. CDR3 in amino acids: CAEKGGMNTEAFF. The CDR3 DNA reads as TGTGCCGAAAAGGGGGGCATGAACACTGAAGCTTTCTTT.

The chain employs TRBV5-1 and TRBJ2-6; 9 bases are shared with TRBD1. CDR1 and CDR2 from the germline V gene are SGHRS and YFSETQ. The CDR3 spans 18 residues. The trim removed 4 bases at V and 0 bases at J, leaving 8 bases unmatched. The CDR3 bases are TGCGCCAGCAGCGGGGGGACAGGGCCTATCTCTGGGGCCAACGTCCTGACTTTC. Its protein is CASSGGTGPISGANVLTF.

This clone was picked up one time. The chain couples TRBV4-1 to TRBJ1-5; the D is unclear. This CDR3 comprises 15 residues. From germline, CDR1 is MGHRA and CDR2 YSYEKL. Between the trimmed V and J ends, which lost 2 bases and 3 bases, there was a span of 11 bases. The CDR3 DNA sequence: TGCGCCAGCAGCCAAACTAAAGGGCCCAATCAGCCCCAGCATTTT. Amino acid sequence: CASSQTKGPNQPQHF.

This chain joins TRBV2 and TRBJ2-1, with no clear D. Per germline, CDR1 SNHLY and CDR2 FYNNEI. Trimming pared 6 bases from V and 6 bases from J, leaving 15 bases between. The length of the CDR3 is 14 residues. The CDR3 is CASSGSRHSNEQFF. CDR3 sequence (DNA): TGTGCCAGCAGCGGCAGTAGACACTCCAATGAGCAGTTCTTC.

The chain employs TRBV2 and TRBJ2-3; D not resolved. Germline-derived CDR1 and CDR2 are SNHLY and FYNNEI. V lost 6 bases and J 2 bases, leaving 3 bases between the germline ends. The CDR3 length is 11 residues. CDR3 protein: CASRTTDTQYF. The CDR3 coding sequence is TGTGCCAGCAGGACCACAGATACGCAGTATTTT.

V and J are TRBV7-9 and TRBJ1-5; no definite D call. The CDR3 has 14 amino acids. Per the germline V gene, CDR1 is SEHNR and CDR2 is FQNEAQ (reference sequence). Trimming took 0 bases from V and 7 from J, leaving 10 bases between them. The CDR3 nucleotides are TGTGCCAGCAGCTTAGCGGTTGACGGACAGCCCCAGCATTTT. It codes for CASSLAVDGQPQHF.

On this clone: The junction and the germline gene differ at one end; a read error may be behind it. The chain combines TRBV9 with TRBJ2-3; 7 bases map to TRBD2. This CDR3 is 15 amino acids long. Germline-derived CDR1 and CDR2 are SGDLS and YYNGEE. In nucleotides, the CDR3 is TGTGCCAGTAGCGGGCCAAGACTAGATACAGATACGCAGTATTTT. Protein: CASSGPRLDTDTQYF.

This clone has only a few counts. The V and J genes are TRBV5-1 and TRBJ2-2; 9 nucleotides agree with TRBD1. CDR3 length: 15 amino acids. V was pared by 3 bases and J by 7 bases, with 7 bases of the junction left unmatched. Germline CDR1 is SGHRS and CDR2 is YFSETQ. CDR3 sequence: CASSSRDRANGELFF. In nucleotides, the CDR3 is TGCGCCAGCAGCTCCCGGGACAGGGCTAACGGGGAGCTGTTTTTT. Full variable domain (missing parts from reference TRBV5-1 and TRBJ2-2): KAGVTQTPRYLIKTRGQQVTLSCSPISGHRSVSWYQQTPGQGLQFLFEYFSETQRNKGNFPGRFSGRQFSNSRSEMNVSTLELGDSALYLCASSSRDRANGELFFGEGSRLTVL.

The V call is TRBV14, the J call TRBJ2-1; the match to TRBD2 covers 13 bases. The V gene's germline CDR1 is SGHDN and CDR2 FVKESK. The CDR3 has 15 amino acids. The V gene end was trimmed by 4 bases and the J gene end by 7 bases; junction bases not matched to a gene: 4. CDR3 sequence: CASSPTSGGANEQFF. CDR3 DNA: TGTGCCAGCAGCCCCACTAGCGGGGGGGCGAATGAGCAGTTCTTC.

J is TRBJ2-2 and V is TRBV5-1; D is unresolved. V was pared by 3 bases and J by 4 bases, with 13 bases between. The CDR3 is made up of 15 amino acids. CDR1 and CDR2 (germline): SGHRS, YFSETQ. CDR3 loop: CASSSTPDLTGELFF. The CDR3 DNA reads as TGCGCCAGCAGCTCCACGCCCGACCTCACCGGGGAGCTGTTTTTT.

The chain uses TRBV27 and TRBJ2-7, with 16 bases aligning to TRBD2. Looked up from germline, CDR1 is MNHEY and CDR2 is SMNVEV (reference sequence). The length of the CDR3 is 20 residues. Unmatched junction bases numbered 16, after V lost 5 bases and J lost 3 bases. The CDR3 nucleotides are TGTGCCAGCAGTAAAGTACCGGGACTAGCGGGAGGGTACGGGGACTACGAGCAGTACTTC. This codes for CASSKVPGLAGGYGDYEQYF.

CDR3 nucleotide sequence: TGTGCCAGCTCACTCCTCCGGTTTCTTGGCGGGAATGAGCAGTTCTTC. Its translation: CASSLLRFLGGNEQFF. The J gene is TRBJ2-1, the V gene TRBV18, with a weak D call TRBD2 (5 bases). Germline V lookup: CDR1 KGHSH, CDR2 LQKENI. V lost 4 bases and J 7 bases, leaving 20 bases between the germline ends. The CDR3 is made up of 16 amino acids.

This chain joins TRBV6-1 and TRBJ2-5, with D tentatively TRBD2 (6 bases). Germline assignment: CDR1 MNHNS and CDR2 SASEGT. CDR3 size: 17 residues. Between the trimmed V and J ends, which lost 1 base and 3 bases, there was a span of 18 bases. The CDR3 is CASSEGRGIARKETQYF. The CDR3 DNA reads TGTGCCAGCAGTGAAGGCCGGGGGATAGCAAGGAAAGAGACCCAGTACTTC.